This T cell receptor (beta chain) was recovered during a study of blood T cell repertoires in COVID-19. About the research overall: Material from acute and convalescent COVID-19 was sourced from the United States, Italy and Spain. From T cells, B-cell-depleted T cells, or PBMCs came the material, which was cDNA or gDNA.

Methods used by the authors: It was from reference gene primer amplification that nucleated cell counts were estimated. The repertoire was sequenced with immunoSEQ multiplex PCR; TCRdb's copy has only in-frame clones and lacks some. Clonal size and the V and J genes are those of that table, whereas D and trimming came from the DNA. The data contain approximately 300,000 clones, around nine tenths of them singletons. With V trimmed by 3 bases and J by 6 bases, 3 bases remained unmatched. The CDR3 is 14 residues long. Per the germline V gene, CDR1 is SGHTA and CDR2 is FQGNSA. The J gene is TRBJ1-2, the V gene TRBV7-2; 11 bases match TRBD1. Sequenced input: peripheral blood. This clonotype was sampled from a middle-aged man with acute or convalescent COVID-19. The CDR3 here is CASSLDRGRDGYTF. The CDR3 DNA reads as TGTGCCAGCAGCTTGGACAGGGGGCGAGATGGCTACACCTTC.